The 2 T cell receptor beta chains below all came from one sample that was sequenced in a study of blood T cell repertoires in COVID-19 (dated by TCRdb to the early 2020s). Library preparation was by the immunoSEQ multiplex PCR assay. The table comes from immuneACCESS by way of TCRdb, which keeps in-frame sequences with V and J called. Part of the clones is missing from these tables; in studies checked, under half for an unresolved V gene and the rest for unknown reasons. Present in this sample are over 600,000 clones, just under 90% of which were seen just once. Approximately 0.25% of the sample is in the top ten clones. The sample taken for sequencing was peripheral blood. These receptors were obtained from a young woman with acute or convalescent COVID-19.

The CDR3 protein is CAWSVGGQNNEQFF. The CDR3 DNA reads as TGTGCCTGGAGTGTCGGGGGACAGAACAATGAGCAGTTCTTC. The gene calls are TRBV30 and TRBJ2-1; a weak D match, TRBD1 (7 bases). CDR3 size: 14 residues. Trimming removed 0 bases from V and 5 bases from J, with 11 bases in between. CDR1 is GTSNPN and CDR2 is SVGIG in the germline V gene (reference sequence).

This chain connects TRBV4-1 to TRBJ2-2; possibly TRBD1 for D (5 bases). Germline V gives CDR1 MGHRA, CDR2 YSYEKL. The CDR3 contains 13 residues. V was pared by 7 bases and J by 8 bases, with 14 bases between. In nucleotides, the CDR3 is TGCGCCAGCACCAGGGCCGTTCCGGGGGAGCTGTTTTTT. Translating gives CASTRAVPGELFF.